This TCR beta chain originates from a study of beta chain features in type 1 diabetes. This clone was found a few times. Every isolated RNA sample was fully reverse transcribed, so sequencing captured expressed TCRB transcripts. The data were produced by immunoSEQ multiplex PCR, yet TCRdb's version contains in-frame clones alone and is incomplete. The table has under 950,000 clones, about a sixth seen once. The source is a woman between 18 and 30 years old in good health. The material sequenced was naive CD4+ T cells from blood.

The CDR3 DNA follows: TGTGCCAGCAGTTACTTGCAACCCGGGACTACCTACGAGCAGTACTTC. Translated, it gives CASSYLQPGTTYEQYF. This chain connects TRBV6-5 to TRBJ2-7; TRBD2 agrees at 7 bases. The CDR3 contains 16 residues. Germline trimming cut 1 base from V and 2 bases from J; bases unmatched to any gene: 8. Per the germline V gene, CDR1 is MNHEY and CDR2 is SVGAGI.